This TCR beta chain was sequenced in a study of T cell responses to AZD1222 COVID-19 vaccine. Study-level findings and limits: Spike-specific TCR breadth and depth rose after two AZD1222 doses. Mostly white British, mostly female donors; authors suggested clonal diversity may be underestimated. Seropositive at baseline were only six AZD1222 recipients.

In the case of this clone: Its antigen is still unknown.

The length of the CDR3 is 14 residues. Trimming removed 2 bases from V and 5 bases from J; junction bases left unmatched: 6. Germline CDR1 is SGHNT and CDR2 is YYREEE (reference sequence). Measured with immunoSEQ multiplex PCR; TCRdb has only the in-frame clones, and not every one. The sample yields 100,000 to 150,000 clones, 89% seen once. The receptor was isolated from an adult in good health. Source: peripheral blood, taken on day 0 of AZD1222 vaccination. The rearrangement uses TRBV5-4 and TRBJ1-1, with 7 nucleotides matching TRBD1. The chain's CDR3 is CASSLEGARTEAFF. The CDR3 DNA reads as TGTGCCAGCAGCTTAGAGGGGGCGAGGACTGAAGCTTTCTTT.